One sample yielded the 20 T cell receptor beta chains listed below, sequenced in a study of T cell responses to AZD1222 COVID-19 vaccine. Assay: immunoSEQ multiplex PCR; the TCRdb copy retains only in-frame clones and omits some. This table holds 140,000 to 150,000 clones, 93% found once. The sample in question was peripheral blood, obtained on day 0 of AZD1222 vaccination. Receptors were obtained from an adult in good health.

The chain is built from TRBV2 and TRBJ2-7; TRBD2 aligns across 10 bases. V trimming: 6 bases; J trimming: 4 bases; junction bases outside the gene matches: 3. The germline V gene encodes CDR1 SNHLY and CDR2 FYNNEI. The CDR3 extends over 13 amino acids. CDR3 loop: CASRGLASYEQYF. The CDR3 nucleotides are TGTGCCAGCAGGGGACTAGCGAGTTACGAGCAGTACTTC.

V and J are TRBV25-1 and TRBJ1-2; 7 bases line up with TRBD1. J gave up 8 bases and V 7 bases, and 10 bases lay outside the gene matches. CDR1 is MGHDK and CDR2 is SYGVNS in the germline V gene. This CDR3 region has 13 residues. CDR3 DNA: TGTGCCAGCACCTCACAGGGGCCTGAGGGCTACACCTTC. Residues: CASTSQGPEGYTF.

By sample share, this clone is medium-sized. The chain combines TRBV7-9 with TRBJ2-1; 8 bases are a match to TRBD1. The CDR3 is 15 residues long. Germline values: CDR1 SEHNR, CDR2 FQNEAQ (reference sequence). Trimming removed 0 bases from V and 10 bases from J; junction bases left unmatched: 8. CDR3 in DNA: TGTGCCAGCAGCTTAGCTGTGACAGGGGTAAGGGAGCAGTTCTTC. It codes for CASSLAVTGVREQFF.

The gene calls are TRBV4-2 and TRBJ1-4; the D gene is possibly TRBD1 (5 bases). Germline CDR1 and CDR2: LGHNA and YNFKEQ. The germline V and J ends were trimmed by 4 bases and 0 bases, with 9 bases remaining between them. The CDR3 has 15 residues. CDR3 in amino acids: CASSPTGATNEKLFF. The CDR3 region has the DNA TGTGCCAGCAGCCCCACAGGTGCAACTAATGAAAAACTGTTTTTT.

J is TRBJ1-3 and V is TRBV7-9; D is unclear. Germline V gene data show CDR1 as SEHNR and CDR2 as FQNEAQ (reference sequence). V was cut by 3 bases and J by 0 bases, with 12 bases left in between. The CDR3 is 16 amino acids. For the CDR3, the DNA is TGTGCCAGCAGCTTTAGTGGGAGATCCTCTGGAAACACCATATATTTT. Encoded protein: CASSFSGRSSGNTIYF.

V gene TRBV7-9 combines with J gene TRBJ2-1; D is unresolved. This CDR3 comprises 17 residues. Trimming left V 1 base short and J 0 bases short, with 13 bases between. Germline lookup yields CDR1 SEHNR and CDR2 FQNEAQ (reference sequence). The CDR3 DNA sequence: TGTGCCAGCAGCTTAGTGAAGACAAGCCGCTCCTACAATGAGCAGTTCTTC. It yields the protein CASSLVKTSRSYNEQFF. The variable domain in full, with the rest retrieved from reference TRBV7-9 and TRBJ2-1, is DTGVSQNPRHKITKRGQNVTFRCDPISEHNRLYWYRQTLGQGPEFLTYFQNEAQLEKSRLLSDRFSAERPKGSFSTLEIQRTEQGDSAMYLCASSLVKTSRSYNEQFFGPGTRLTVL.

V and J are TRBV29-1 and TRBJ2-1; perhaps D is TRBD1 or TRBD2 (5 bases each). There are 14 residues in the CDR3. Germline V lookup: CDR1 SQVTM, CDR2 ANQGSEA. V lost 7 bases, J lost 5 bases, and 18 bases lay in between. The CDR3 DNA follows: TGCAGCGGGGAAGGGGACGGGAACCACAATGAGCAGTTCTTC. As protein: CSGEGDGNHNEQFF.

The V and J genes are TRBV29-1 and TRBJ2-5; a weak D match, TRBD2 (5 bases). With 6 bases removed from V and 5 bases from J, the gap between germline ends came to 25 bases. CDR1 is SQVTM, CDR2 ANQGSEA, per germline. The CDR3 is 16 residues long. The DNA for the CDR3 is TGCAGCGTGGGTCGGCGAGGGATAGGCCCGGGGGAGACCCAGTACTTC. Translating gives CSVGRRGIGPGETQYF.

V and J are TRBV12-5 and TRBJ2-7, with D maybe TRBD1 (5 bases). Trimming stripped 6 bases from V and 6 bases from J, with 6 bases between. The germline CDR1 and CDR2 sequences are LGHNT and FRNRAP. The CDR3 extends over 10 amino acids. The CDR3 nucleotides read TGTGCTAGTGGAGACAGCGAGCAGTACTTC. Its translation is CASGDSEQYF. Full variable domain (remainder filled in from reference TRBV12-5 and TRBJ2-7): DARVTQTPRHKVTEMGQEVTMRCQPILGHNTVFWYRQTMMQGLELLAYFRNRAPLDDSGMPKDRFSAEMPDATLATLKIQPSEPRDSAVYFCASGDSEQYFGPGTRLTVT.

The DNA for the CDR3 is TGTGCCAGCAGCATTAACAATCAGCCCCAGCATTTT. This codes for CASSINNQPQHF. The V call is TRBV7-9, the J call TRBJ1-5; D not certain. The CDR3 extends over 12 amino acids. The germline gives CDR1 SEHNR, CDR2 FQNEAQ (reference sequence). V was clipped by 5 bases and J by 3 bases, with 5 bases between them. The full variable domain, with the rest looked up from reference TRBV7-9 and TRBJ1-5, is DTGVSQNPRHKITKRGQNVTFRCDPISEHNRLYWYRQTLGQGPEFLTYFQNEAQLEKSRLLSDRFSAERPKGSFSTLEIQRTEQGDSAMYLCASSINNQPQHFGDGTRLSIL.

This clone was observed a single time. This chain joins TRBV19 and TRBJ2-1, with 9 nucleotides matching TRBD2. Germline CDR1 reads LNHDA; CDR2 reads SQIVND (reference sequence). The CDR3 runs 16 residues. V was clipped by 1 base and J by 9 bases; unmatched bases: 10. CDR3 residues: CASSIARGRALGEQFF. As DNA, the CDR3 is TGTGCCAGTAGTATAGCTCGCGGGAGGGCCCTCGGTGAGCAGTTCTTC.

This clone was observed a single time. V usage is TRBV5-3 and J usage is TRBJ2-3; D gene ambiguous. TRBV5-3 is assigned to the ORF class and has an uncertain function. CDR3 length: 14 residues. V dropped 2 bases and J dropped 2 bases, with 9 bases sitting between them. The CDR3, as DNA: TGTGCCAGAAGCTTCCCTTACTACACAGATACGCAGTATTTT. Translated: CARSFPYYTDTQYF.

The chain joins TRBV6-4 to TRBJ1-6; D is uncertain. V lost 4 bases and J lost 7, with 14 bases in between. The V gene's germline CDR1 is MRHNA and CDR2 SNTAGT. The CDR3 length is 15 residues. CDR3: CASSVDGWENSPLHF. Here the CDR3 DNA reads TGTGCCAGCAGTGTTGACGGCTGGGAGAATTCACCCCTCCACTTT.

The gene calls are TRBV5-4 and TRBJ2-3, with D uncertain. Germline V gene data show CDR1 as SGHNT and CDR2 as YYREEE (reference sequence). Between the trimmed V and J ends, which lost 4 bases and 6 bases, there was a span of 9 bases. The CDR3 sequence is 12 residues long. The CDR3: CASSPPSDTQYF. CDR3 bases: TGTGCCAGCAGCCCCCCTTCCGATACGCAGTATTTT.

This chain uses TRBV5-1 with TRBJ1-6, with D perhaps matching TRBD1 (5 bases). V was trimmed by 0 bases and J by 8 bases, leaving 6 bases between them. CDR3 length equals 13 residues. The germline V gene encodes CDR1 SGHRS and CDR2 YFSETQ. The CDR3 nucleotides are TGCGCCAGCAGCTTGGCAGGGCATTCACCCCTCCACTTT. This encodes CASSLAGHSPLHF.

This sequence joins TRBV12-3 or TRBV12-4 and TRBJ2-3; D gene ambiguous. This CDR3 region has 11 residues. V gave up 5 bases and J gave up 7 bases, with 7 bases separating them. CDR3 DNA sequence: TGTGCCAGCAGTCCTCACTATACGCAGTATTTT. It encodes CASSPHYTQYF.

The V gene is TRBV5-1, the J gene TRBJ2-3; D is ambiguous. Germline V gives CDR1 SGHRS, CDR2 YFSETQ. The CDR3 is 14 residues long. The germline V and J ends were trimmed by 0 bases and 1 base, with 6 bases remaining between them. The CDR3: CASSLAPRTDTQYF. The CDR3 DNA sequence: TGCGCCAGCAGCTTGGCCCCGCGCACAGATACGCAGTATTTT.

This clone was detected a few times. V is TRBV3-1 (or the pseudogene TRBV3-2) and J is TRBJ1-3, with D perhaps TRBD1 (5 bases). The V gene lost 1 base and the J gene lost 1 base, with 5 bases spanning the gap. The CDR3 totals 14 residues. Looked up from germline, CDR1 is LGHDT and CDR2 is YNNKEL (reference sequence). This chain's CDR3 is CASSQGQSGNTIYF. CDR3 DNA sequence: TGTGCCAGCAGCCAAGGACAGTCTGGAAACACCATATATTTT.

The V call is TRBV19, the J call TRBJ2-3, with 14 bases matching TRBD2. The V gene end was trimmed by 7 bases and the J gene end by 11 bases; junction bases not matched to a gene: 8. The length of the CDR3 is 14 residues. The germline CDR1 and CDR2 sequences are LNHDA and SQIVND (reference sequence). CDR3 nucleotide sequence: TGTGCCAGTAATGGACTAGCGGGAGGAGGAAAGCAGTATTTT. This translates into CASNGLAGGGKQYF.

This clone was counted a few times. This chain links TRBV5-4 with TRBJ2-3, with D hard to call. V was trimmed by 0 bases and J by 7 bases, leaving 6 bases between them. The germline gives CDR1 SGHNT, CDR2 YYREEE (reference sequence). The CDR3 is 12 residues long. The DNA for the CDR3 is TGTGCCAGCAGCTTGGGGGGAAATACGCAGTATTTT. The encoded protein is CASSLGGNTQYF. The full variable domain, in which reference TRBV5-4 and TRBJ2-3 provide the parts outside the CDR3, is ETGVTQSPTHLIKTRGQQVTLRCSSQSGHNTVSWYQQALGQGPQFIFQYYREEENGRGNFPPRFSGLQFPNYSSELNVNALELDDSALYLCASSLGGNTQYFGPGTRLTVL.